The clone carrying this TCR beta chain was detected only once. Produced via immunoSEQ multiplex PCR; TCRdb's table is partial and in-frame only. The table has 90,000 to 150,000 clones, around 93% seen once. The sample originates from a study of T cell changes during pregnancy in multiple sclerosis. Germline V gives CDR1 LNHDA, CDR2 SQIVND (reference sequence). J gave up 2 bases and V 2 bases, and 5 bases lay outside the gene matches. The CDR3 has 15 amino acids. The input for sequencing was peripheral blood, taken before pregnancy. The V and J genes are TRBV19 and TRBJ1-2, with 7 bases that match TRBD1. The source of this sequence is a female donor with multiple sclerosis, enrolled in a pregnancy study. CDR3 amino acids: CASSIPGQSNYGYTF. DNA for the CDR3: TGTGCCAGTAGTATACCGGGACAGTCCAACTATGGCTACACCTTC.